This T cell receptor beta chain was sequenced for a study of control samples from healthy donors and cancer patients. Germline CDR1 and CDR2: LNHDA and SQIVND (reference sequence). There are 15 residues in the CDR3. V gave up 4 bases and J gave up 5 bases; unmatched junction bases: 8. This table comes from immunoSEQ multiplex PCR, and its TCRdb copy is limited to in-frame clones, with some not included. The data contain about 130,000 clones, about 88% of them seen just once; the ten biggest clones take up 3% to 3.5%. The chain links TRBV19 to TRBJ1-5; TRBD1 matches at 7 bases. This receptor was taken from a man between 45 and 60 years old in good health. Sequencing input: blood. Here the CDR3 DNA reads TGTGCCAGTAGTACTGGGGACAGAGTTCATCAGCCCCAGCATTTT. Encoded protein: CASSTGDRVHQPQHF.